This T cell receptor (beta chain) is from a study of blood T cell repertoires in COVID-19. Across the study: Samples representing acute and convalescent COVID-19 were sourced from the United States, Italy and Spain. T cells, B-cell-depleted T cells, or PBMCs supplied cDNA or gDNA.

The CDR3 consists of 16 residues. V shed 0 bases and J shed 6 bases, with 18 bases lying between them. The germline gives CDR1 SGDLS, CDR2 YYNGEE. In the original analysis: By means of reference gene primer amplification, nucleated cell counts were estimated. The assay was immunoSEQ multiplex PCR, and TCRdb's table has in-frame clones only and misses some. V, J and clone size reflect that table, while D and trimming were determined from the DNA. The sample lists about 91,000 clones; 70% to 90% were seen once. The chain combines TRBV9 with TRBJ1-2; D perhaps matches TRBD1 (5 bases). Specimen: peripheral blood. This receptor was taken from a man in his sixties or seventies with acute or convalescent COVID-19. The CDR3 spells CASSVGVDTSVHGYTF. The CDR3 DNA reads as TGTGCCAGCAGCGTAGGAGTGGACACATCAGTTCATGGCTACACCTTC.